This TCR beta chain was captured in a study of graft-versus-host responses after intestinal transplantation. Study-wide points: Recipient marrow harbored GvH clones, some of which surfaced first in ileum or blood.

Some clones are missing from TCRdb's copy, which holds only in-frame ones; the method was immunoSEQ multiplex PCR. The sample holds over 75,000 clones, roughly nine tenths seen once. This CDR3 spans 14 amino acids. Germline V lookup: CDR1 MDHEN, CDR2 SYDVKM. The V and J ends lost 8 bases and 4 bases, in that order; junction bases with no gene match: 8. Comments on this clone: As yet, its antigen is unknown.

This receptor was identified in a human donor who received an intestinal transplant. Sequencing was performed on unstimulated CD4+ T cells sorted from spleen or lymph node cells, taken before intestinal transplant. The V call is TRBV28, the J call TRBJ2-7; TRBD1 matches at 10 bases. CDR3 sequence (DNA): TGTGCCAGCCACCTAGGGGACAGGGGTTACGAGCAGTACTTC. Its translation: CASHLGDRGYEQYF.